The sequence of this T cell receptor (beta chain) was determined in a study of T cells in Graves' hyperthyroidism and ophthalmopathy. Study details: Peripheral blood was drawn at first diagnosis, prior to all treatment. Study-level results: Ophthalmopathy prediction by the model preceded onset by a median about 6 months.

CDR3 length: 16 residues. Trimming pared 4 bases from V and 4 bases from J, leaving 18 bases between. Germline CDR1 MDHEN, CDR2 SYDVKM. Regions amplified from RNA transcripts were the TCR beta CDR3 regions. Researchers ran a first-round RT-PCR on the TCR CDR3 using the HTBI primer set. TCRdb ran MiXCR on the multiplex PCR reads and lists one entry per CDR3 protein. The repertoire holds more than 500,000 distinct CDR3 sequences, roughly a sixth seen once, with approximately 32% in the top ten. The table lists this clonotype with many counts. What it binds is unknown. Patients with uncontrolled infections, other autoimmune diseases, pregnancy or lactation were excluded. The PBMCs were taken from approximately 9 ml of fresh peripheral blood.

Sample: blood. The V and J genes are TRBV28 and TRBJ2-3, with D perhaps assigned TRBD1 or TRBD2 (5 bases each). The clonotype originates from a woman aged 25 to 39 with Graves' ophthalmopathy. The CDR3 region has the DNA TGTGCCAGCAGTTGGGGACGTACTCCTGGCGCAGATACGCAGTATTTT. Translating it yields CASSWGRTPGADTQYF.